This T cell receptor (beta chain) comes out of a study of blood T cell repertoires in COVID-19 (dated by TCRdb to the early 2020s). Broadly, across the study: Collaborator samples came from the United States, Italy and Spain and covered acute and convalescent phases of COVID-19. The material from the prospective study consisted of cDNA or gDNA derived from T cells, B-cell-depleted T cells, or PBMCs. The dataset comprised deeply sampled blood TCRbeta repertoires from subjects exposed to, actively infected with, or recovered from COVID-19. A freely available public database, intended as a resource for researchers studying the immune response to SARS-CoV-2, is where the repertoires were released. Samples were obtained from the ongoing ImmuneRACE study (first 160 participants) and from roughly 1,300 subjects provided by 6 global collaborators. The sample metadata nearly always contained a de-identified subject ID, COVID-19 status, age in years and sex. Where available, HLA class I and class II types were obtained from metadata supplied by the sample provider rather than from assay-based typing. Results the study describes overall, beyond this receptor: How much clinical and demographic metadata was included differed by source and by participant, and the metadata was provided uncurated.

The immunoSEQ Assay, a bias-controlled multiplex PCR, was used to amplify TCRbeta CDR3 regions from genomic DNA. The study's own analysis went as follows. The number of nucleated cells in each sample was estimated from the amplification of reference gene primers within the assay. To quantify the absolute abundance of each unique TCRbeta CDR3 rearrangement, sequence reads were collapsed and filtered. For each sample, productive Simpson clonality was calculated as the square root of Simpson's diversity index over productive rearrangements. The table was pulled from immuneACCESS by TCRdb, which kept in-frame rearrangements only. Such tables lose some clones; where checked, under half of the loss comes from unresolved V genes, and the rest has no known cause. That table is the source of V, J and clone size, and D and trimming were worked out from the DNA. Recorded for this sample are fewer than 200,000 clones; 85% to 90% of them occurred a single time. Less than 25% of the sample goes to the ten largest clones.

V ends up 2 bases short and J 0 bases short, with an unmatched junction base count of 5. Its CDR3 holds 16 amino acids, cysteine through phenylalanine. Only the CDR3 region is kept as DNA, spanning 48 bases read in frame from base 1. CDR1 and CDR2 (SGHRS, YFSETQ) derive from the germline V gene. Whole blood was collected in K2EDTA tubes by collaborating institutions according to the institutions' own protocols. Collaborator samples were shipped for TCRbeta analysis as frozen whole blood, isolated PBMCs, or DNA extracted from either sample type. Comments on this clone: The target of this receptor is not known. Base quality data are lacking; no much larger clone is found one base away.

The sample taken for sequencing was peripheral blood. The chain is assembled from TRBV5-1 and TRBJ1-3, with 7 bases matching TRBD1. The clonotype comes from a man in his sixties or seventies with active or convalescent COVID-19. The CDR3 region: CASSLQGPYSGNTIYF. The sequenced DNA is TGCGCCAGCAGCTTACAGGGGCCGTACTCTGGAAACACCATATATTTT.